The clone carrying this TCR beta chain was seen a handful of times. What it binds is unknown. The sample is drawn from a study of identical twins. Study observations and caveats: A lower insertion count was a feature of abundant cord blood beta clonotypes, with no such feature in memory repertoires. Weaker excess twin sharing was seen among beta out-of-frame sequences.

Germline V gene data show CDR1 as ENHRY and CDR2 as SYGVKD. The V gene lost 6 bases and the J gene lost 2 bases, with 17 bases spanning the gap. This CDR3 is 15 amino acids long. One entry per CDR3 protein results from TCRdb running MiXCR on the 5' RACE reads. This table has 700,000 to 950,000 distinct CDR3 sequences, approximately 13% appearing once. The sample was also reused in another study, on yellow fever vaccine responses in identical twins.

The sample was PBMCs. This TCR was recovered from a woman aged 18-30 years in good health. This rearrangement joins TRBV10-3 to TRBJ2-7; the D gene is possibly TRBD2 (7 bases). Here the CDR3 DNA reads TGTGCCATCAGGCCTGGGGGGGCGGGAACCTACGAGCAGTACTTC. Protein sequence: CAIRPGGAGTYEQYF.